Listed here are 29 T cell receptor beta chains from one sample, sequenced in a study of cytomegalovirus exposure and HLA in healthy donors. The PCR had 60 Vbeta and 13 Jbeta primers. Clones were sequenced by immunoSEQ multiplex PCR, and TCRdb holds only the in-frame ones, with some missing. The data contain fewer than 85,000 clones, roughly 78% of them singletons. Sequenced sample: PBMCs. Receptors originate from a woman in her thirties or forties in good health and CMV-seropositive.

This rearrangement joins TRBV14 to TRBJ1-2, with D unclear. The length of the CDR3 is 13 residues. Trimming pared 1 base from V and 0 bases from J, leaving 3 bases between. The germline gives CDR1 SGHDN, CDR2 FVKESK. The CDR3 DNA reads TGTGCCAGCAGCCAAGTCGCTAACTATGGCTACACCTTC. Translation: CASSQVANYGYTF.

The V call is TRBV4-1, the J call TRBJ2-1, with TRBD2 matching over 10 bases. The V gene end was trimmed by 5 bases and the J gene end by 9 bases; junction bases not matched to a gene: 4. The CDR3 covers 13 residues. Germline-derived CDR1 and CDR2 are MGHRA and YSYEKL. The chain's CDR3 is CASSAGTSVEQFF. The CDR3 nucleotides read TGCGCCAGCAGCGCGGGGACTAGCGTTGAGCAGTTCTTC.

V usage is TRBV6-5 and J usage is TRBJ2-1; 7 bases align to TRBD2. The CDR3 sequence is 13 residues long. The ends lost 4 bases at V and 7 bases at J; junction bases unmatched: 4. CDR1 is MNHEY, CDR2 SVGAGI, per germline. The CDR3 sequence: CASSWGGGNEQFF. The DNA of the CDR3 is TGTGCCAGCAGTTGGGGGGGTGGGAATGAGCAGTTCTTC.

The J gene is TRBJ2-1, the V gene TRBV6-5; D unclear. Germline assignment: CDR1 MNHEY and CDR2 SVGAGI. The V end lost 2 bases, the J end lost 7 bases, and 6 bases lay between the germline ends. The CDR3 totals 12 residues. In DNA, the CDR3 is TGTGCCAGCAGTTACAGCCAAAATGAGCAGTTCTTC. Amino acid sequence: CASSYSQNEQFF.

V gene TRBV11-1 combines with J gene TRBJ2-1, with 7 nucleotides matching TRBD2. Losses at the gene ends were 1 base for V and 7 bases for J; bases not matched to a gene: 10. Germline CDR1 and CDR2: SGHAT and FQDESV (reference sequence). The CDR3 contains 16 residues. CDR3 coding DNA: TGTGCCAGCAGCTTAGAAGTCGGGGGGATTAGGAATGAGCAGTTCTTC. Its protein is CASSLEVGGIRNEQFF.

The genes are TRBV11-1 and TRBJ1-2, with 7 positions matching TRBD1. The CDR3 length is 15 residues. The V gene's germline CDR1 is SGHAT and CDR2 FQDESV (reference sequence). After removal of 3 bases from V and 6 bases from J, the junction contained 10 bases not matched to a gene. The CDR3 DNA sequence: TGTGCCAGCAGCTTCCCTTTCGGGACAGATAATGGCTACACCTTC. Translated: CASSFPFGTDNGYTF.

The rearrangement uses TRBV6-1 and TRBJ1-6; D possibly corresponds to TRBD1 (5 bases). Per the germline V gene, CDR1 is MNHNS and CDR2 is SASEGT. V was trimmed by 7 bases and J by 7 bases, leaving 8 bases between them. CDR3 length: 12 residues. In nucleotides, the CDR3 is TGTGCCAGCAATGACAGAAATTCACCCCTCCACTTT. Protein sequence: CASNDRNSPLHF.

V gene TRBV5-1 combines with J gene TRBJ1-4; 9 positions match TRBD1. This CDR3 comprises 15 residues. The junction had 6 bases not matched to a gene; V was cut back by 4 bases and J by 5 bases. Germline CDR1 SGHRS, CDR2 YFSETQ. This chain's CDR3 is CASSRDRDENEKLFF. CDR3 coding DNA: TGCGCCAGCAGCCGGGACAGGGACGAAAATGAAAAACTGTTTTTT.

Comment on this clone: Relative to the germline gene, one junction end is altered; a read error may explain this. CDR3 region: CSSSLREAFF. As DNA, the CDR3 is TGTTCCAGCAGCTTACGTGAAGCTTTCTTT. This chain connects TRBV7-9 to TRBJ1-1; unclear D gene. The germline V gene has CDR1 SEHNR and CDR2 FQNEAQ (reference sequence). This CDR3 region has 10 residues.

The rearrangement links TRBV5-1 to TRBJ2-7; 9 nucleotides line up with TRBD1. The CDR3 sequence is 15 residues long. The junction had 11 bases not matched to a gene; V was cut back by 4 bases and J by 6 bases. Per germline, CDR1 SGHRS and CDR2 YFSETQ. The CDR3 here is CASSPNYDRGGEQYF. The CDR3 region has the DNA TGCGCCAGCAGCCCGAATTATGACAGGGGGGGCGAGCAGTACTTC.

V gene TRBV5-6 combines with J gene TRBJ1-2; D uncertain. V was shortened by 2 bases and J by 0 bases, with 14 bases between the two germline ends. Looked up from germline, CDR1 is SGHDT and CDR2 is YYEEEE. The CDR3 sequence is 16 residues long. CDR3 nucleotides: TGTGCCAGCAGCTTTGGAGGCAGAGCACCTAACTATGGCTACACCTTC. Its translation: CASSFGGRAPNYGYTF.

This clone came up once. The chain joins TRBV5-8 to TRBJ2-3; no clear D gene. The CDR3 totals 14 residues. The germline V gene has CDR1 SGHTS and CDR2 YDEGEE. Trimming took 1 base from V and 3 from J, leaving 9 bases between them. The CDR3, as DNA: TGTGCCAGCAGCTTGTTTTTTAGAACAGATACGCAGTATTTT. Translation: CASSLFFRTDTQYF.

The CDR3 coding sequence is TGTGCCAGTAGTATAAGGACAGGGGTTGGTCAGCCCCAGCATTTT. Protein product: CASSIRTGVGQPQHF. The chain uses TRBV19 and TRBJ1-5, with 9 bases fitting TRBD1. With V trimmed by 2 bases and J by 6 bases, 5 bases remained unmatched. Per germline, CDR1 LNHDA and CDR2 SQIVND (reference sequence). The CDR3 is made up of 15 amino acids.

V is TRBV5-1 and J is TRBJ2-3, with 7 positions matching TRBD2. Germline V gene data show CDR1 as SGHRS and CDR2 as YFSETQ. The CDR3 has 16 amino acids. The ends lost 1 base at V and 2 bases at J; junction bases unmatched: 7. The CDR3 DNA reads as TGCGCCAGCAGCTTGTTTGGGAGCGGGGACACAGATACGCAGTATTTT. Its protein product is CASSLFGSGDTDTQYF. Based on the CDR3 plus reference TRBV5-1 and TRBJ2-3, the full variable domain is KAGVTQTPRYLIKTRGQQVTLSCSPISGHRSVSWYQQTPGQGLQFLFEYFSETQRNKGNFPGRFSGRQFSNSRSEMNVSTLELGDSALYLCASSLFGSGDTDTQYFGPGTRLTVL.

CDR3 loop: CASRGTGTGQFYGYTF. The CDR3, as DNA: TGTGCCAGCAGGGGAACCGGGACAGGGCAATTCTATGGCTACACCTTC. The chain couples TRBV2 to TRBJ1-2, with 9 nucleotides matching TRBD1. Germline CDR1 SNHLY, CDR2 FYNNEI. The CDR3 extends over 16 amino acids. After removal of 6 bases from V and 4 bases from J, the junction contained 12 bases not matched to a gene.

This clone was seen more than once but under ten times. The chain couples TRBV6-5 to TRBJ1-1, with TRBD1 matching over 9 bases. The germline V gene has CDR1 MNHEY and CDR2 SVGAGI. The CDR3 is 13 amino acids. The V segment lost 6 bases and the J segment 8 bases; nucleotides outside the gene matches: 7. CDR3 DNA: TGTGCCAGCAGCCATACAGGGGGCGTGGAAGCTTTCTTT. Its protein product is CASSHTGGVEAFF.

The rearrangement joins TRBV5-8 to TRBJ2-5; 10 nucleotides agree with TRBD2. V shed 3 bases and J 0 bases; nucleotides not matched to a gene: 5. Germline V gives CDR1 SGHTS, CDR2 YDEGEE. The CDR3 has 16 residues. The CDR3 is CASSSGLAAYQETQYF. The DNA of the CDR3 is TGTGCCAGCAGCTCAGGACTAGCGGCGTACCAAGAGACCCAGTACTTC.

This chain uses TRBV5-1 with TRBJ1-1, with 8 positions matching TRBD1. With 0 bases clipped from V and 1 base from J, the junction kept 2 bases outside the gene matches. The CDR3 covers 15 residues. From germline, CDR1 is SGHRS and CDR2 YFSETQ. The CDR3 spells CASSLEGQANTEAFF. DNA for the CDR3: TGCGCCAGCAGCTTGGAGGGACAGGCGAACACTGAAGCTTTCTTT.

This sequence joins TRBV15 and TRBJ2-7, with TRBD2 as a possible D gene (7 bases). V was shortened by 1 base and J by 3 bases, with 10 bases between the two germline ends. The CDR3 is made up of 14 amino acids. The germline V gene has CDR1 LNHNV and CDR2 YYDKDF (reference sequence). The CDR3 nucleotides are TGTGCCACCAGCAGAGGGGGGGGCAGCTACGAGCAGTACTTC. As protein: CATSRGGGSYEQYF.

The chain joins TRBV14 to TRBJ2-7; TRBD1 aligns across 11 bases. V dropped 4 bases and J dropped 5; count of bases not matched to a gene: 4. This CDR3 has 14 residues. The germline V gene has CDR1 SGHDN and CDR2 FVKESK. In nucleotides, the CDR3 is TGTGCCAGCAGCCCCCGGGACAGGGGGAACGAGCAGTACTTC. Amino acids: CASSPRDRGNEQYF.

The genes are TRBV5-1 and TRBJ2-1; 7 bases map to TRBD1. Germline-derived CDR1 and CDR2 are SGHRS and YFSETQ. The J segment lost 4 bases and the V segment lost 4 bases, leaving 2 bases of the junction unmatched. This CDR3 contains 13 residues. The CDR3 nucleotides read TGCGCCAGCAGCCAGGGACAGTACAATGAGCAGTTCTTC. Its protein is CASSQGQYNEQFF.

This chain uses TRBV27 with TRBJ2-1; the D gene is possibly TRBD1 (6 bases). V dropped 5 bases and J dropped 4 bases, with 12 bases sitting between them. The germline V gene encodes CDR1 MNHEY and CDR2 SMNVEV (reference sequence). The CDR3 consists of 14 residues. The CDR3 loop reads CASSPGTNYNEQFF. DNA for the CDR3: TGTGCCAGCAGTCCCGGGACAAATTACAATGAGCAGTTCTTC.

In DNA form, the CDR3 reads TGTGCCAGCAGCTTAGTACAGGGCACAGATACGCAGTATTTT. Its protein is CASSLVQGTDTQYF. The chain carries TRBV7-6 and TRBJ2-3; D might be TRBD1 (5 bases). V dropped 1 base and J dropped 1 base, with 6 bases sitting between them. Germline V gene lookup returns CDR1 SGHVS and CDR2 FNYEAQ. This CDR3 region has 14 residues.

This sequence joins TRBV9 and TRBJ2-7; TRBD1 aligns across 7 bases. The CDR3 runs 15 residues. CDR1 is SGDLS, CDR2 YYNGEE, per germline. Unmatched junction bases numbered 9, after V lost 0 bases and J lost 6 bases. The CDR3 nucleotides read TGTGCCAGCAGCGTAGTTGGGGACAGCAGGGGCGAGCAGTACTTC. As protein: CASSVVGDSRGEQYF.

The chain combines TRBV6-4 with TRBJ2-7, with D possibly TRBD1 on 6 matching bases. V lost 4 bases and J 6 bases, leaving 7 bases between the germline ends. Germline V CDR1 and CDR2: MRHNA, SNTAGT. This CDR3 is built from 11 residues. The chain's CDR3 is CASSGGGEQYF. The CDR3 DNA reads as TGTGCCAGCAGTGGAGGGGGCGAGCAGTACTTC.

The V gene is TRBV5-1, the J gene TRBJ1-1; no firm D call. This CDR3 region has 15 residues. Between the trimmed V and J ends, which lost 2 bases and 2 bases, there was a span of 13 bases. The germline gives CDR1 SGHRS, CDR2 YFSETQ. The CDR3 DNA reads TGCGCCAGCAGCTTCGGGGTTGCGGCCAACACTGAAGCTTTCTTT. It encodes CASSFGVAANTEAFF.

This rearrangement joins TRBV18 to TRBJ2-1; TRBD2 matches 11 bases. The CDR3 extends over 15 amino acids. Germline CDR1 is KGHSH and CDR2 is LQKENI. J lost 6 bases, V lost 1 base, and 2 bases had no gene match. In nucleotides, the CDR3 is TGTGCCAGCTCACCACGACTAGCGGGGACCAATGAGCAGTTCTTC. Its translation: CASSPRLAGTNEQFF.

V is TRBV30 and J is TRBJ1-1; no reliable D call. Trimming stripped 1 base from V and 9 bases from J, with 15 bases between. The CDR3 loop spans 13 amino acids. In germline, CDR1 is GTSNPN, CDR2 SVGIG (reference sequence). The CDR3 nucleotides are TGTGCCTGGAGTGACGCGTTTAATTCCCAAGCTTTCTTT. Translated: CAWSDAFNSQAFF.

Here the CDR3 reads CASSLEGRGASMAFF. In DNA, the CDR3 is TGTGCCAGCAGCTTAGAGGGTCGGGGGGCATCAATGGCTTTCTTT. The chain links TRBV7-9 to TRBJ1-1; weak D call: TRBD1 (6 bases). Germline V gene data show CDR1 as SEHNR and CDR2 as FQNEAQ (reference sequence). With 1 base removed from V and 11 bases from J, the gap between germline ends came to 20 bases. The CDR3 totals 15 residues.